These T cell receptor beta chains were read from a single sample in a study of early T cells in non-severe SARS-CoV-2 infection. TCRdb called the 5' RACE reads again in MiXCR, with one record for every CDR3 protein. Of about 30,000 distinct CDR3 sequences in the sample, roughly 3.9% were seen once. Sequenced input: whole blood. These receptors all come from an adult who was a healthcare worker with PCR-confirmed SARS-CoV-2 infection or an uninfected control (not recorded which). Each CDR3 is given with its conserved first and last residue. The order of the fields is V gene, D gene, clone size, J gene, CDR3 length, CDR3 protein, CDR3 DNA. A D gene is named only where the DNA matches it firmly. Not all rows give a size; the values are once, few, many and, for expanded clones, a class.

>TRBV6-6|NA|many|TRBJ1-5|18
CASSFNPMRGADNQPQHF
TGTGCCAGCAGTTTTAACCCGATGAGAGGGGCCGACAATCAGCCCCAGCATTTT
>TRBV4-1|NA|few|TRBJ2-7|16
CASSQDWTTRNYEQYF
TGCGCCAGCAGCCAAGACTGGACTACACGGAACTACGAGCAGTACTTC
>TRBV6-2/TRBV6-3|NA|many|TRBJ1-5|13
CASSSLSNQPQHF
TGTGCCAGCAGTTCCCTAAGCAATCAGCCCCAGCATTTT
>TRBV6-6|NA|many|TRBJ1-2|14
CASSYSPDGRGYTF
TGTGCCAGCAGTTACTCGCCCGATGGACGCGGCTACACCTTC
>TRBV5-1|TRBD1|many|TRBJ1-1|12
CASGTGASEAFF
TGCGCCAGTGGGACAGGGGCATCGGAAGCTTTCTTT
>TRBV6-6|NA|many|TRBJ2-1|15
CASRETGSSYNEQFF
TGTGCCAGCCGCGAGACGGGGAGCTCCTACAATGAGCAGTTCTTC
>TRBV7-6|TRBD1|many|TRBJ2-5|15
CASSPGQGARETQYF
TGTGCCAGCAGCCCAGGACAGGGGGCGAGAGAGACCCAGTACTTC
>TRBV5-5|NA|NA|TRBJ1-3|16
CASSLFTSTSGNTIYF
TGTGCCAGCAGCTTGTTTACGTCTACCTCTGGAAACACCATATATTTT
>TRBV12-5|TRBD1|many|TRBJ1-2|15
CASDRGTGPNYGYTF
TGTGCTAGTGATCGGGGGACAGGCCCTAACTATGGCTACACCTTC
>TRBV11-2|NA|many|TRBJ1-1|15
CASSTTGILNTEAFF
TGTGCCAGCAGTACCACAGGGATCTTGAACACTGAAGCTTTCTTT
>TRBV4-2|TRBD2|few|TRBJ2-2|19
CASSQVPSGGLLRTGELFF
TGTGCCAGCAGCCAAGTCCCTAGCGGGGGACTACTAAGGACCGGGGAGCTGTTTTTT
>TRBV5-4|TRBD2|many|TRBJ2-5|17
CASSLVDGGVGQETQYF
TGTGCCAGCAGCTTGGTAGACGGGGGGGTAGGGCAAGAGACCCAGTACTTC
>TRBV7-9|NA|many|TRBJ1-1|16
CASRFGRTPHNTEAFF
TGTGCCAGCAGATTCGGCAGAACGCCGCACAACACTGAAGCTTTCTTT
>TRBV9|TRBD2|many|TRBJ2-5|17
CASSVDLAGGLRETQYF
TGTGCCAGCAGCGTAGATCTAGCGGGGGGGCTTCGCGAGACCCAGTACTTC
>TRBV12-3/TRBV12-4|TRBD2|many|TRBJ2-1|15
CASSTRLAGWNEQFF
TGTGCCAGCAGTACAAGGCTAGCGGGCTGGAATGAGCAGTTCTTC
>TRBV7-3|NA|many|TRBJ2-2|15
CASSPAAGNTGELFF
TGTGCCAGCAGCCCGGCGGCAGGGAACACCGGGGAGCTGTTTTTT
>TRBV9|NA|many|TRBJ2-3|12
CASSVGPDTQYF
TGTGCCAGCAGCGTAGGTCCAGATACGCAGTATTTT
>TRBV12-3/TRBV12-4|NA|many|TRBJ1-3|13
CASSLAVGNTIYF
TGTGCCAGCAGTTTAGCAGTCGGAAACACCATATATTTT
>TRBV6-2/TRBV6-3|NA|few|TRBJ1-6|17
CASSTRAIASYNSPLHF
TGTGCCAGCAGTACCAGGGCGATTGCATCCTATAATTCACCCCTCCACTTT
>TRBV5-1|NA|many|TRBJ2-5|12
CASSFVQETQYF
TGCGCCAGCAGCTTTGTCCAAGAGACCCAGTACTTC
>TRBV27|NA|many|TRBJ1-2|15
CASSLKGGRLHGYTF
TGTGCCAGCAGTTTGAAAGGGGGGCGGCTTCATGGCTACACCTTC
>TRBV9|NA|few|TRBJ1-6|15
CASSVGDFRGSPLHF
TGTGCCAGCAGCGTAGGGGACTTCAGAGGTTCACCCCTCCACTTT
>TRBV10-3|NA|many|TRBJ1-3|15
CAISEFGNSGNTIYF
TGTGCCATCAGTGAATTCGGTAACTCTGGAAACACCATATATTTT
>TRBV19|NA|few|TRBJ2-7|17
CASTPEGGGRLPYEQYF
TGTGCCAGTACCCCGGAGGGGGGCGGGCGACTCCCCTACGAGCAGTACTTC
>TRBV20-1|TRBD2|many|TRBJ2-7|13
CSAGTSGIYEQYF
TGCAGTGCTGGGACTAGCGGGATCTACGAGCAGTACTTC
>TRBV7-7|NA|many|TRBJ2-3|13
CASSSYREDTQYF
TGTGCTAGCAGCTCCTACAGGGAAGATACGCAGTATTTT
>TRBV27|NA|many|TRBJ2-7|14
CASSKAELSYEQYF
TGTGCCAGCAGTAAGGCGGAGCTTTCCTACGAGCAGTACTTC
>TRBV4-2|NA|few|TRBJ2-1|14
CASSGFEGYNEQFF
TGTGCCAGCAGCGGGTTCGAGGGCTACAATGAGCAGTTCTTC
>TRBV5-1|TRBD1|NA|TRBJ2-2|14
CASSLGQVTGELFF
TGCGCCAGCAGCTTAGGACAGGTCACCGGGGAGCTGTTTTTT
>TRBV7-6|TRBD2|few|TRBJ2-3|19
CASSLRGGLIGLSTDTQYF
TGTGCCAGCAGCTTACGCGGGGGACTAATCGGACTTAGCACAGATACGCAGTATTTT
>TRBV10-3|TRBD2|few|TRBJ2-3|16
CAISEGSGKATDTQYF
TGTGCCATCAGTGAGGGTAGCGGGAAAGCCACAGATACGCAGTATTTT
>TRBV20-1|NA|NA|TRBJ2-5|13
CSARVGGQETQYF
TGCAGTGCTAGAGTGGGGGGCCAAGAGACCCAGTACTTC
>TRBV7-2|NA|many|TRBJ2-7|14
CASSLELGPGEQYF
TGTGCCAGCAGCTTGGAGTTGGGCCCCGGCGAGCAGTACTTC
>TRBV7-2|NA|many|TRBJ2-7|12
CASSPRASGQYF
TGTGCCAGCAGCCCCCGGGCCTCCGGGCAGTACTTC
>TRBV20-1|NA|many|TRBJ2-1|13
CSAPRDSYNEQFF
TGCAGTGCCCCAAGGGACTCCTACAATGAGCAGTTCTTC